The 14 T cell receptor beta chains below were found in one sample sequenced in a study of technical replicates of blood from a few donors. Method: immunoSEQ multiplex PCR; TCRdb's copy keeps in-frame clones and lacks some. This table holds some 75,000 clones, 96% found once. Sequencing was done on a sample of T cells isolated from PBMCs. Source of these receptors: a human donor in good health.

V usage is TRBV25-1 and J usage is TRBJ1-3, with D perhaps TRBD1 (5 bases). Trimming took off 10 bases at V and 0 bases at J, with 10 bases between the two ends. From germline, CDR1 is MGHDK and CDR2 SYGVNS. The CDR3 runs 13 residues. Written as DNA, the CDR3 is TGTGCCACCTCAGGGTACTCTGGAAACACCATATATTTT. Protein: CATSGYSGNTIYF.

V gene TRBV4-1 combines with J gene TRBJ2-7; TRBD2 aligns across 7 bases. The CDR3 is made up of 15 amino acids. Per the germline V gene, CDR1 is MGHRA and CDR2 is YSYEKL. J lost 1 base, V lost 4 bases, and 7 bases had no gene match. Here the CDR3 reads CASSPLSGTSYEQYF. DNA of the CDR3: TGCGCCAGCAGCCCTCTAAGCGGGACTTCCTACGAGCAGTACTTC.

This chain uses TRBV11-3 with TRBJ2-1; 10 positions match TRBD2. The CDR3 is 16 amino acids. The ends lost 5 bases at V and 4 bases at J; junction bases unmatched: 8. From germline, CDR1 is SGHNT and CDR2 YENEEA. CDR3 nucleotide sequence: TGTGCCAGCAGCCGTCGACTAGCGGGTGATTACAATGAGCAGTTCTTC. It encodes CASSRRLAGDYNEQFF.

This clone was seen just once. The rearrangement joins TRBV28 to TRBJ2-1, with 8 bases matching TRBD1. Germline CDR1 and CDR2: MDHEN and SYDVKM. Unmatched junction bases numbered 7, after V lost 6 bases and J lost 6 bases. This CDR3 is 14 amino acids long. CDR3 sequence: CASRKDRVSNEQFF. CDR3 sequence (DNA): TGTGCCAGCAGGAAGGACAGGGTCAGCAATGAGCAGTTCTTC.

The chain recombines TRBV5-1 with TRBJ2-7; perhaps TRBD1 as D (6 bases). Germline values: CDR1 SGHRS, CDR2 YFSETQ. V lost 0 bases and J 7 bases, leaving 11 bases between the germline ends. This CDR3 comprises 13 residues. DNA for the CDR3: TGCGCCAGCAGCTTGGATACAGGGTGGGAGCAGTACTTC. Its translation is CASSLDTGWEQYF.

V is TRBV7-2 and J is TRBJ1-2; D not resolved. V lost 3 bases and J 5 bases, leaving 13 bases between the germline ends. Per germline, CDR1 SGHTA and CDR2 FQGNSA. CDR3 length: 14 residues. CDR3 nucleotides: TGTGCCAGCAGCTTTGGAGGGCGAATGTATGGCTACACCTTC. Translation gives CASSFGGRMYGYTF.

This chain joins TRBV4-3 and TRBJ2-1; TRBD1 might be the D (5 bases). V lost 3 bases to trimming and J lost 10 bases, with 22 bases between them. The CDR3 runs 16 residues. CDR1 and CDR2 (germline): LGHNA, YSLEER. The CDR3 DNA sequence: TGCGCCAGCAGCCATAGAGGACGAGCTGCCCCAGGGGAGCAGTTCTTC. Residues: CASSHRGRAAPGEQFF.

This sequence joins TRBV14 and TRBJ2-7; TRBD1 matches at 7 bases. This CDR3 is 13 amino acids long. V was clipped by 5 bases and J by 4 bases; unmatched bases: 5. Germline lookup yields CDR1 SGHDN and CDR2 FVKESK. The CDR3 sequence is CASSYRDSYEQYF. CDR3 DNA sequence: TGTGCCAGCAGCTACCGGGACAGTTACGAGCAGTACTTC. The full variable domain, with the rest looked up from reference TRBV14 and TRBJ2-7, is EAGVTQFPSHSVIEKGQTVTLRCDPISGHDNLYWYRRVMGKEIKFLLHFVKESKQDESGMPNNRFLAERTGGTYSTLKVQPAELEDSGVYFCASSYRDSYEQYFGPGTRLTVT.

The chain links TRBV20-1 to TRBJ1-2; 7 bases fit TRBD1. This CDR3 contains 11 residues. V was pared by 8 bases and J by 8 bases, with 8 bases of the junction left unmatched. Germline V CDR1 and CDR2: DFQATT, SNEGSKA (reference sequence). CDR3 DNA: TGCAGTACTCAAAGGGGGCAAGGCTACACCTTC. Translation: CSTQRGQGYTF.

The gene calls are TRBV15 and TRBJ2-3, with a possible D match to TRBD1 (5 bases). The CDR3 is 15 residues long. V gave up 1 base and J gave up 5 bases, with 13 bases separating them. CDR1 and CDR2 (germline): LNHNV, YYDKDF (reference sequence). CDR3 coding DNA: TGTGCCACCAGCAGAGGAGGTGGCAGGGAAGATACGCAGTATTTT. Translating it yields CATSRGGGREDTQYF.

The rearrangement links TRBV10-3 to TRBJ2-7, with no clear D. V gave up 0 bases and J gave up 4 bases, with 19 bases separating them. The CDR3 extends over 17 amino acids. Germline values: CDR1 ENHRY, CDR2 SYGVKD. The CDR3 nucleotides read TGTGCCATCAGTGAGTCGATTCTAGACCCGCCATATTACGAGCAGTACTTC. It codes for CAISESILDPPYYEQYF.

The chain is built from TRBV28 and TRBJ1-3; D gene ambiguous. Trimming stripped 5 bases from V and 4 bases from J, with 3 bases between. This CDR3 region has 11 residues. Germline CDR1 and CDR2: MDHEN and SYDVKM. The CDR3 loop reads CASSLGNTIYF. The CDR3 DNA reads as TGTGCCAGCAGTCTAGGAAACACCATATATTTT.

The CDR3 region is CASTAVSSYNEQFF. The CDR3 nucleotides read TGTGCCAGCACAGCGGTTAGCTCCTACAATGAGCAGTTCTTC. The chain has TRBV25-1 and TRBJ2-1, with a weak D call TRBD2 (5 bases). From germline, CDR1 is MGHDK and CDR2 SYGVNS. The CDR3 is made up of 14 amino acids. V was shortened by 7 bases and J by 0 bases, with 10 bases between the two germline ends.

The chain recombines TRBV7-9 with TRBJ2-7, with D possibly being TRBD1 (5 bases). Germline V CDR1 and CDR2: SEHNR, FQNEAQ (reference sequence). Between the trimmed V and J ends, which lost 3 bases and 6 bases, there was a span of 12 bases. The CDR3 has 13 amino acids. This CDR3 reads CASSFPRAREQYF. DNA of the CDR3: TGTGCCAGCAGCTTCCCCAGGGCCCGCGAGCAGTACTTC.